The rows below give T cell receptor beta chains drawn from one sample of a study of early T cells in non-severe SARS-CoV-2 infection. TCRdb passed the 5' RACE reads through MiXCR, listing each CDR3 protein once. The sample carries 83,000 or so distinct CDR3 sequences, roughly 10% recorded once. The material was whole blood, obtained at baseline. These receptors all stem from an adult who was a healthcare worker with PCR-confirmed SARS-CoV-2 infection or an uninfected control (not recorded which). Both conserved end residues are part of each CDR3. The D gene is left open where the match is weak. Clone size is shown for a subset of rows, as once, few, many or a class of expanded clone.

V gene	J gene	clone size	D gene	CDR3 protein	CDR3 DNA
TRBV20-1	TRBJ1-4	NA	NA	CSAKPSGNSYEKLFF	TGCAGTGCCAAGCCTTCAGGGAATAGTTATGAAAAACTGTTTTTT
TRBV18	TRBJ2-7	many	NA	CASSSGGRFEYEQYF	TGTGCCAGCTCATCCGGTGGGCGCTTCGAGTACGAGCAGTACTTC
TRBV14	TRBJ2-2	few	TRBD1	CASSLFRQGGELFF	TGTGCCAGCAGCCTTTTTCGACAGGGCGGGGAGCTGTTTTTT
TRBV7-2	TRBJ2-3	many	NA	CASSDLRAFGWTDTQYF	TGTGCCAGCAGCGATCTCCGGGCGTTCGGGTGGACAGATACGCAGTATTTT
TRBV29-1	TRBJ1-1	few	NA	CSVVSRVNEAFF	TGCAGCGTTGTGTCCAGGGTTAATGAAGCTTTCTTT
TRBV19	TRBJ2-1	NA	TRBD2	CASMRPGLAGSNEQFF	TGTGCCAGTATGCGACCGGGACTAGCGGGCTCCAATGAGCAGTTCTTC
TRBV7-2	TRBJ2-1	NA	NA	CASSSPADNEQFF	TGTGCCAGCAGCTCCCCTGCGGACAATGAGCAGTTCTTC
TRBV28	TRBJ1-4	few	NA	CASSLRSYSNEKLFF	TGTGCCAGCAGTTTAAGATCGTACAGTAATGAAAAACTGTTTTTT
TRBV2	TRBJ1-1	many	NA	CASSEALSQAEAFF	TGTGCCAGCAGTGAAGCGCTCTCCCAGGCTGAAGCTTTCTTT
TRBV5-4	TRBJ2-7	NA	NA	CASSLWSGNHEQYF	TGTGCCAGCAGCTTGTGGTCGGGGAACCACGAGCAGTACTTC
TRBV20-1	TRBJ1-5	few	TRBD1	CSALKGQGASQPQHF	TGCAGTGCTTTGAAGGGACAGGGGGCGAGTCAGCCCCAGCATTTT
TRBV20-1	TRBJ2-3	NA	TRBD2	CSARDRLAGGLDTQYF	TGCAGTGCTAGAGACCGTCTAGCGGGAGGGCTAGATACGCAGTATTTT
TRBV29-1	TRBJ2-1	NA	TRBD2	CSVEGAGVSEQFF	TGCAGCGTTGAAGGGGCGGGAGTAAGCGAGCAGTTCTTC
TRBV7-3	TRBJ2-1	few	TRBD1	CASSTGQGGRQFF	TGTGCCAGCAGCACGGGACAGGGGGGACGGCAGTTCTTC
TRBV12-3/TRBV12-4	TRBJ2-7	many	TRBD1	CASSPTPFGRGRMDEQYF	TGTGCCAGCAGTCCTACCCCCTTCGGCAGGGGGCGAATGGACGAGCAGTACTTC
TRBV5-1	TRBJ2-7	few	NA	CASSLEGELSYEQYF	TGCGCCAGCAGCTTGGAGGGAGAATTGTCCTACGAGCAGTACTTC
TRBV7-6	TRBJ2-7	few	TRBD1	CASSARTGGVEQYF	TGTGCCAGCAGCGCCCGGACAGGGGGCGTAGAGCAGTACTTC
TRBV9	TRBJ2-1	few	TRBD2	CASSGPRSGLAVTPANEQFF	TGTGCCAGCAGCGGTCCGCGCTCGGGACTAGCGGTAACGCCCGCCAATGAGCAGTTCTTC
TRBV10-3	TRBJ2-1	NA	TRBD2	CAISSGTSGESSYNEQFF	TGTGCCATCAGCTCCGGGACTAGCGGAGAGAGCTCCTACAATGAGCAGTTCTTC
TRBV28	TRBJ2-7	few	TRBD1	CASSWTGGRSYEQYF	TGTGCCAGCAGTTGGACAGGGGGCCGGTCCTACGAGCAGTACTTC
TRBV28	TRBJ2-7	many	NA	CASSIMDSSYEQYF	TGTGCCAGCAGTATCATGGACAGCTCCTACGAGCAGTACTTC
TRBV28	TRBJ2-5	few	NA	CASSFIGNAQTQYF	TGTGCCAGCAGTTTCATAGGGAACGCGCAGACCCAGTACTTC
TRBV18	TRBJ2-7	NA	TRBD2	CASSPPNGRMGEQYF	TGTGCCAGCTCACCTCCGAACGGGAGGATGGGCGAGCAGTACTTC
TRBV6-6	TRBJ2-3	NA	NA	CASSQTRGPDTQYF	TGTGCCAGCAGTCAGACTAGGGGCCCAGATACGCAGTATTTT
TRBV11-2	TRBJ2-7	few	TRBD1	CASSLDLSRQGLNEQYF	TGTGCCAGCAGCTTAGATCTATCGAGACAGGGGTTGAACGAGCAGTACTTC
TRBV7-9	TRBJ1-2	NA	NA	CASSLEDLYRNGYTF	TGTGCCAGCAGCTTAGAGGACCTATACCGAAATGGCTACACCTTC
TRBV7-2	TRBJ2-3	many	TRBD2	CASSTSGYTQYF	TGTGCCAGCAGCACTAGCGGTTACACGCAGTATTTT
TRBV20-1	TRBJ2-3	NA	NA	CSATVADTQYF	TGCAGTGCTACGGTAGCAGATACGCAGTATTTT
TRBV28	TRBJ2-7	NA	NA	CVSDERRNYEQYF	TGTGTCAGCGACGAACGGCGGAACTACGAGCAGTACTTC
TRBV19	TRBJ2-1	few	NA	CASSIGLNEQFF	TGTGCCAGTAGTATAGGTCTCAATGAGCAGTTCTTC
TRBV11-2	TRBJ1-5	NA	TRBD1	CASSPQGANQPQHF	TGTGCCAGCAGCCCACAGGGGGCGAATCAGCCCCAGCATTTT
TRBV2	TRBJ2-7	NA	NA	CASSENSEQYF	TGTGCCAGCAGTGAAAATTCCGAGCAGTACTTC
TRBV20-1	TRBJ1-6	few	NA	CSAPAEGRNNSPLHF	TGCAGTGCCCCCGCCGAGGGACGAAATAATTCACCCCTCCACTTT
TRBV11-2	TRBJ2-1	NA	TRBD2	CASSSRTSGRVSNEQFF	TGTGCCAGCAGCTCGAGGACTAGCGGGAGGGTAAGCAATGAGCAGTTCTTC